This T cell receptor (beta chain) came from a study of T cell responses to AZD1222 COVID-19 vaccine. Some clones are missing from TCRdb's copy, which holds only in-frame ones; the method was immunoSEQ multiplex PCR. The table records about 170,000 clones, roughly 89% of them present only once. Study-level points and caveats: White British donors predominated, females outnumbered males, and clonal diversity was possibly underestimated. Within unmutated variant regions lay the reported targets of nearly half of spike-specific TCRs.

This clone was observed once. Its specificity is unknown. The sequence derives from an adult in good health. The source was peripheral blood, collected on day 0 of AZD1222 vaccination.

The chain's CDR3 is CASSQPGLAENNEQFF. DNA of the CDR3: TGCGCCAGCAGCCAACCTGGACTAGCGGAAAACAATGAGCAGTTCTTC. The chain joins TRBV4-1 to TRBJ2-1; TRBD2 matches at 10 bases. The CDR3 has 16 amino acids. Trimming took 2 bases from V and 5 from J; bases not matched to a gene: 6. Germline V gives CDR1 MGHRA, CDR2 YSYEKL.